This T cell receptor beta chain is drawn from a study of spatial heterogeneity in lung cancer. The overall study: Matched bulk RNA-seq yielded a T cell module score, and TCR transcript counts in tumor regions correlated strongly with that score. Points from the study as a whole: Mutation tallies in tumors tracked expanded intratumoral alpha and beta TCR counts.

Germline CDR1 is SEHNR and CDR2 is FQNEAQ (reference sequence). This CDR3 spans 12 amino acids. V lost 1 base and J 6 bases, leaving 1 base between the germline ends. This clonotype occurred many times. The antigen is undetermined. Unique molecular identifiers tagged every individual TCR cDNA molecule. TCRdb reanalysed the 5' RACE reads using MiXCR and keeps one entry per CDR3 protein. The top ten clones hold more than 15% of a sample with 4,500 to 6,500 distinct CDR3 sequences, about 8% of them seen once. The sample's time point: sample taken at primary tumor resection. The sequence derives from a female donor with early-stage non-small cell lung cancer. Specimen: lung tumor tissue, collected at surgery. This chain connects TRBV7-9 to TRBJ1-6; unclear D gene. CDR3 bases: TGTGCCAGCAGCTTAGTTAATTCACCCCTCCACTTT. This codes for CASSLVNSPLHF.